A selection of T cell receptor beta chains follows, all from one sample in a study of T cell responses to AZD1222 COVID-19 vaccine. TCRdb's copy holds only in-frame clones and misses some; the assay was immunoSEQ multiplex PCR. This table holds 65,000 to 85,000 clones, about 91% found once. This material consisted of peripheral blood, taken 28 days after the second dose of the MenACWY control vaccine. Receptor source: an adult who received the MenACWY meningococcal vaccine as a control. Each CDR3 is given with its conserved first and last residue. Each record gives: CDR3 protein, CDR3 DNA, clone size, J gene, V gene, D gene. A D gene is named only where the DNA matches it firmly. Size is stated for part of the rows, as once, few or many counts, or as a class when the clone is expanded.

CDR3 protein: CASSPRKTQETQYF; CDR3 DNA: TGTGCCAGCAGTCCGCGAAAGACCCAAGAGACCCAGTACTTC; clone size: .; J gene: TRBJ2-5; V gene: TRBV6-5; D gene: .
CDR3 protein: CASSQGGRLLDEQYF; CDR3 DNA: TGTGCCAGCAGCCAGGGAGGCAGGCTGCTGGACGAGCAGTACTTC; clone size: .; J gene: TRBJ2-7; V gene: TRBV14; D gene: .
CDR3 protein: CASSSGQGFNGAGELFF; CDR3 DNA: TGTGCCAGCAGCTCGGGACAGGGCTTTAATGGAGCCGGGGAGCTGTTTTTT; clone size: .; J gene: TRBJ2-2; V gene: TRBV11-3; D gene: TRBD1
CDR3 protein: CASSLLTQPQHF; CDR3 DNA: TGTGCCAGCAGTCTCCTCACTCAGCCCCAGCATTTT; clone size: .; J gene: TRBJ1-5; V gene: TRBV28; D gene: .
CDR3 protein: CASSFPGGDTGELFF; CDR3 DNA: TGTGCCAGTAGTTTTCCGGGGGGGGACACCGGGGAGCTGTTTTTT; clone size: .; J gene: TRBJ2-2; V gene: TRBV19; D gene: TRBD2
CDR3 protein: CAWSVGEGYGYTF; CDR3 DNA: TGTGCCTGGAGTGTGGGGGAGGGCTATGGCTACACCTTC; clone size: .; J gene: TRBJ1-2; V gene: TRBV30; D gene: .
CDR3 protein: CAWGYPGTGDTGELFF; CDR3 DNA: TGTGCCTGGGGGTATCCCGGGACAGGTGACACCGGGGAGCTGTTTTTT; clone size: few; J gene: TRBJ2-2; V gene: TRBV30; D gene: TRBD1
CDR3 protein: CASSPRAGEKLFF; CDR3 DNA: TGTGCCAGCAGTCCCCGGGCAGGGGAAAAACTGTTTTTT; clone size: once; J gene: TRBJ1-4; V gene: TRBV28; D gene: .
CDR3 protein: CASSAAGLGGNSPLHF; CDR3 DNA: TGTGCCAGCAGTGCCGCGGGTTTGGGGGGTAATTCACCCCTCCACTTT; clone size: .; J gene: TRBJ1-6; V gene: TRBV6-1; D gene: .
CDR3 protein: CSAGEKTLQPNEQFF; CDR3 DNA: TGCAGCGCTGGGGAGAAGACCCTTCAACCCAATGAGCAGTTCTTC; clone size: .; J gene: TRBJ2-1; V gene: TRBV29-1; D gene: .
CDR3 protein: CAWSVPGSGGKLFF; CDR3 DNA: TGTGCCTGGAGTGTACCGGGATCGGGGGGAAAACTGTTTTTT; clone size: .; J gene: TRBJ1-4; V gene: TRBV30; D gene: .
CDR3 protein: CAISESGTGGNGYTF; CDR3 DNA: TGTGCCATCAGTGAGTCGGGGACAGGGGGAAATGGCTACACCTTC; clone size: .; J gene: TRBJ1-2; V gene: TRBV10-3; D gene: TRBD1
CDR3 protein: CASSARNRGEQYF; CDR3 DNA: TGTGCCAGCAGCGCGAGAAATAGGGGCGAGCAGTACTTC; clone size: .; J gene: TRBJ2-7; V gene: TRBV9; D gene: .
CDR3 protein: CASKRASDTGELFF; CDR3 DNA: TGTGCCAGCAAAAGGGCATCCGACACCGGGGAGCTGTTTTTT; clone size: .; J gene: TRBJ2-2; V gene: TRBV7-8; D gene: .
CDR3 protein: CASTPIGTPGEGYTF; CDR3 DNA: TGTGCCAGTACTCCAATAGGGACGCCCGGGGAAGGCTACACCTTC; clone size: .; J gene: TRBJ1-2; V gene: TRBV19; D gene: .
CDR3 protein: CASSILGNPNYGYTF; CDR3 DNA: TGTGCCAGTAGTATATTAGGCAATCCTAACTATGGCTACACCTTC; clone size: .; J gene: TRBJ1-2; V gene: TRBV19; D gene: .
CDR3 protein: CASSEGRAGEKLFF; CDR3 DNA: TGTGCCAGCAGTGAGGGGAGGGCGGGTGAAAAACTGTTTTTT; clone size: .; J gene: TRBJ1-4; V gene: TRBV2; D gene: .
CDR3 protein: CASGQGNGAEAFF; CDR3 DNA: TGTGCCTCGGGACAGGGGAACGGCGCTGAAGCTTTCTTT; clone size: .; J gene: TRBJ1-1; V gene: TRBV30; D gene: TRBD1
CDR3 protein: CASSLGGANVLTF; CDR3 DNA: TGTGCCAGCAGTTTGGGGGGGGCCAACGTCCTGACTTTC; clone size: .; J gene: TRBJ2-6; V gene: TRBV12-3/TRBV12-4; D gene: .
CDR3 protein: CASGLVGGAEAFF; CDR3 DNA: TGTGCTAGTGGTTTGGTGGGGGGGGCTGAAGCTTTCTTT; clone size: .; J gene: TRBJ1-1; V gene: TRBV12-5; D gene: .
CDR3 protein: CASSFTGTGYGYTF; CDR3 DNA: TGTGCCAGTAGTTTTACCGGGACAGGCTATGGCTACACCTTC; clone size: .; J gene: TRBJ1-2; V gene: TRBV19; D gene: TRBD1
CDR3 protein: CASSFRGQVTEAFF; CDR3 DNA: TGTGCCAGCAGTTTCAGGGGGCAGGTCACTGAAGCTTTCTTT; clone size: .; J gene: TRBJ1-1; V gene: TRBV6-2/TRBV6-3; D gene: TRBD1
CDR3 protein: CASSYGRSGNTEAFF; CDR3 DNA: TGTGCCAGCAGTTACGGAAGGTCCGGGAACACTGAAGCTTTCTTT; clone size: .; J gene: TRBJ1-1; V gene: TRBV6-5; D gene: .
CDR3 protein: CASGRRTGATDTQYF; CDR3 DNA: TGTGCCAGTGGCCGGCGGACAGGGGCGACAGATACGCAGTATTTT; clone size: .; J gene: TRBJ2-3; V gene: TRBV25-1; D gene: TRBD1
CDR3 protein: CASSLLLSGARYF; CDR3 DNA: TGTGCCAGCAGCTTACTTCTATCGGGGGCGAGGTACTTC; clone size: .; J gene: TRBJ2-7; V gene: TRBV13; D gene: .
CDR3 protein: CASSQEGRTSGYEQYF; CDR3 DNA: TGTGCCAGCAGCCAGGAAGGCAGGACTAGCGGGTACGAGCAGTACTTC; clone size: .; J gene: TRBJ2-7; V gene: TRBV3-1/TRBV3-2; D gene: TRBD2
CDR3 protein: CSADRGRGYTF; CDR3 DNA: TGCAGTGCTGATCGGGGGCGAGGCTACACCTTC; clone size: .; J gene: TRBJ1-2; V gene: TRBV20-1; D gene: .
CDR3 protein: CASSPGRGGANVLTF; CDR3 DNA: TGTGCCAGCAGCCCCGGGCGCGGGGGGGCCAACGTCCTGACTTTC; clone size: few; J gene: TRBJ2-6; V gene: TRBV3-1/TRBV3-2; D gene: .
CDR3 protein: CASSLRPTGVNQPQHF; CDR3 DNA: TGTGCCAGCAGCCTTCGCCCGACAGGGGTCAATCAGCCCCAGCATTTT; clone size: .; J gene: TRBJ1-5; V gene: TRBV5-6; D gene: TRBD1
CDR3 protein: CASSLTGAGQFF; CDR3 DNA: TGTGCCAGCAGCTTAACAGGGGCGGGTCAGTTCTTC; clone size: .; J gene: TRBJ2-1; V gene: TRBV11-2; D gene: TRBD1
CDR3 protein: CAWSVRQGSYEQYF; CDR3 DNA: TGTGCCTGGAGTGTTCGACAGGGCTCCTACGAGCAGTACTTC; clone size: .; J gene: TRBJ2-7; V gene: TRBV30; D gene: TRBD1
CDR3 protein: CASRLDTDTQYF; CDR3 DNA: TGTGCCAGCAGGTTAGATACAGATACGCAGTATTTT; clone size: .; J gene: TRBJ2-3; V gene: TRBV7-2; D gene: .
CDR3 protein: CASSLSLGTGVDSPLHF; CDR3 DNA: TGTGCCAGCAGCCTAAGCCTAGGGACAGGGGTCGATTCACCCCTCCACTTT; clone size: once; J gene: TRBJ1-6; V gene: TRBV3-1/TRBV3-2; D gene: TRBD1
CDR3 protein: CASSSHETQYF; CDR3 DNA: TGTGCCAGCAGCTCTCATGAGACCCAGTACTTC; clone size: .; J gene: TRBJ2-5; V gene: TRBV28; D gene: .
CDR3 protein: CASSGDRGLGYTF; CDR3 DNA: TGTGCCAGTAGTGGAGACAGGGGGTTAGGCTACACCTTC; clone size: .; J gene: TRBJ1-2; V gene: TRBV19; D gene: TRBD1
CDR3 protein: CASSSSQYLSGDRGYEQYF; CDR3 DNA: TGTGCCAGCAGTTCGTCGCAATACCTTAGCGGGGACAGGGGCTACGAGCAGTACTTC; clone size: .; J gene: TRBJ2-7; V gene: TRBV28; D gene: TRBD1
CDR3 protein: CASSLEGRGTGNTIYF; CDR3 DNA: TGTGCCAGCAGCTTAGAGGGCAGGGGGACCGGAAACACCATATATTTT; clone size: .; J gene: TRBJ1-3; V gene: TRBV7-2; D gene: TRBD1
CDR3 protein: CASRHTGEKLFF; CDR3 DNA: TGTGCCAGTAGACATACAGGGGAAAAACTGTTTTTT; clone size: .; J gene: TRBJ1-4; V gene: TRBV19; D gene: .
CDR3 protein: CASSEPDRIYGYTF; CDR3 DNA: TGTGCCAGCAGTGAACCGGACAGGATCTATGGCTACACCTTC; clone size: .; J gene: TRBJ1-2; V gene: TRBV25-1; D gene: TRBD1
CDR3 protein: CASTIRVGTPQHF; CDR3 DNA: TGTGCCAGCACCATACGTGTGGGGACGCCCCAGCATTTT; clone size: .; J gene: TRBJ1-5; V gene: TRBV12-3/TRBV12-4; D gene: .
CDR3 protein: CASSGGDRNQPQHF; CDR3 DNA: TGTGCCAGCAGTGGGGGGGACAGAAATCAGCCCCAGCATTTT; clone size: few; J gene: TRBJ1-5; V gene: TRBV6-2/TRBV6-3; D gene: TRBD1
CDR3 protein: CASSPTGTGGSDEQFF; CDR3 DNA: TGTGCCAGCAGCCCTACCGGGACAGGGGGCTCAGATGAGCAGTTCTTC; clone size: .; J gene: TRBJ2-1; V gene: TRBV5-5; D gene: TRBD1
CDR3 protein: CASGLVRTSGYNEQFF; CDR3 DNA: TGTGCTAGTGGTTTGGTCAGGACTAGCGGATACAATGAGCAGTTCTTC; clone size: many; J gene: TRBJ2-1; V gene: TRBV12-5; D gene: TRBD2
CDR3 protein: CASSELGSRETQYF; CDR3 DNA: TGTGCCAGCAGTGAATTAGGTAGCAGGGAGACCCAGTACTTC; clone size: .; J gene: TRBJ2-5; V gene: TRBV25-1; D gene: .
CDR3 protein: CASSGTSGGAAEQFF; CDR3 DNA: TGTGCCAGTAGTGGGACTAGCGGGGGGGCCGCTGAGCAGTTCTTC; clone size: .; J gene: TRBJ2-1; V gene: TRBV19; D gene: TRBD2
CDR3 protein: CASSMNGQSYGYTF; CDR3 DNA: TGTGCCAGTAGTATGAACGGGCAGTCCTATGGCTACACCTTC; clone size: .; J gene: TRBJ1-2; V gene: TRBV19; D gene: .
CDR3 protein: CATTLSSNTGELFF; CDR3 DNA: TGTGCCACCACTCTGTCCTCGAACACCGGGGAGCTGTTTTTT; clone size: few; J gene: TRBJ2-2; V gene: TRBV15; D gene: .
CDR3 protein: CASSPDVSLNEKLFF; CDR3 DNA: TGTGCCAGCAGCCCGGACGTCTCTCTTAATGAAAAACTGTTTTTT; clone size: .; J gene: TRBJ1-4; V gene: TRBV7-8; D gene: .